A single sample is the source of the 17 T cell receptor beta chains below, sequenced in a study of beta chain features in type 1 diabetes. Regarding the study as a whole: In all four CD4+ subsets, TCRB CDR3 length was significantly, moderately reduced in type 1 diabetes.

As every portion of the isolated RNA was reverse transcribed, the sequencing read expressed TCRB transcripts. Measured with immunoSEQ multiplex PCR; TCRdb has only the in-frame clones, and not every one. This table holds 300,000 to 400,000 clones, around 10% found once. The antigens these receptors bind are not known. The sample consisted of central memory CD4+ T cells from blood. These receptors came from a man aged 25-45 years with type 1 diabetes.

The chain uses TRBV11-2 and TRBJ1-1; unclear D gene. This CDR3 has 14 amino acids. CDR1 SGHAT and CDR2 FQNNGV come from the germline V gene. The ends were cut back, 1 base at V and 2 bases at J, with 8 bases in the middle. The CDR3 region is CASSLGSINTEAFF. The DNA of the CDR3 is TGTGCCAGCAGCTTAGGGTCCATAAACACTGAAGCTTTCTTT.

V gene TRBV2 combines with J gene TRBJ2-7, with D tentatively TRBD1 or TRBD2 (5 bases each). Between the trimmed V and J ends, which lost 1 base and 2 bases, there was a span of 18 bases. The CDR3 sequence is 17 residues long. Germline CDR1 is SNHLY and CDR2 is FYNNEI. CDR3 sequence reads: CASSEEVRGAGTYEQYF. CDR3 bases: TGTGCCAGCAGTGAAGAGGTTAGGGGAGCCGGGACCTACGAGCAGTACTTC.

This clone has more than one count but fewer than ten. The chain recombines TRBV7-8 with TRBJ1-5, with 8 positions matching TRBD1. Per the germline V gene, CDR1 is SGHVS and CDR2 is FQNEAQ. J gave up 6 bases and V 5 bases, and 6 bases lay outside the gene matches. The CDR3 is 14 amino acids. CDR3 sequence (DNA): TGTGCCAGCAGCCGGACAGGGCGTAGTCAGCCCCAGCATTTT. The encoded protein is CASSRTGRSQPQHF.

The chain has TRBV5-4 and TRBJ2-2; the match to TRBD1 covers 8 bases. This CDR3 has 14 residues. After removal of 0 bases from V and 7 bases from J, the junction contained 2 bases not matched to a gene. Per the germline V gene, CDR1 is SGHNT and CDR2 is YYREEE (reference sequence). CDR3 in DNA: TGTGCCAGCAGCTTGGACAGGGGGTTCGGGGAGCTGTTTTTT. It is translated as CASSLDRGFGELFF.

In the case of this clone: At one boundary the junction diverges from the germline segment, which might be a read error. The rearrangement uses TRBV11-1 and TRBJ2-3, with 12 bases fitting TRBD2. Germline values: CDR1 SGHAT, CDR2 FQDESV (reference sequence). The CDR3 runs 14 residues. CDR3 residues: CASSLAGGGDTQYF. CDR3 nucleotides: TGTGCCAGCAGCCTAGCGGGAGGGGGAGATACGCAGTATTTT.

This clone came up a few times. The junction departs from the called germline gene at one end, perhaps through a read error. The rearrangement links TRBV5-4 to TRBJ2-3; 9 bases fit TRBD2. The CDR3 runs 18 residues. Germline CDR1 reads SGHNT; CDR2 reads YYREEE (reference sequence). CDR3 residues: CASSQETLGSGRPDTQYF. The CDR3 DNA reads TGCGCCAGCAGCCAAGAAACACTGGGTAGCGGGAGACCAGATACGCAGTATTTT.

This rearrangement joins TRBV5-1 to TRBJ2-2; D is undetermined. The V gene's germline CDR1 is SGHRS and CDR2 YFSETQ. The CDR3 covers 14 residues. Trimming took off 4 bases at V and 6 bases at J, with 13 bases between the two ends. This chain's CDR3 is CASSLYFGSGELFF. In DNA form, the CDR3 reads TGCGCCAGCAGCCTATACTTCGGGTCCGGGGAGCTGTTTTTT.

This clone has just a few counts. V and J are TRBV28 and TRBJ1-1; TRBD1 aligns across 9 bases. The CDR3 is 14 amino acids. Germline V gene sequence: CDR1 MDHEN, CDR2 SYDVKM. The J segment lost 1 base and the V segment lost 8 bases, leaving 5 bases of the junction unmatched. CDR3 sequence reads: CASDIQGANTEAFF. Here the CDR3 DNA reads TGTGCCAGCGACATACAGGGGGCGAACACTGAAGCTTTCTTT.

The chain has TRBV7-3 and TRBJ2-1; weak D call: TRBD2 (5 bases). V gave up 2 bases and J gave up 2 bases, with 10 bases separating them. CDR1 is SGHTA, CDR2 FQGTGA, per germline. CDR3 size: 15 residues. The DNA for the CDR3 is TGTGCCAGCAGCTTAGATAGCGAGGCCTACAATGAGCAGTTCTTC. Protein sequence: CASSLDSEAYNEQFF.

V usage is TRBV29-1 and J usage is TRBJ2-7; D assignment may be TRBD1 or TRBD2 (5 bases each). CDR1 is SQVTM and CDR2 is ANQGSEA in the germline V gene. Deletions cut 6 bases from V and 2 bases from J, with 17 bases between. The CDR3 covers 14 residues. CDR3 loop: CSVETTGGTYEQYF. DNA of the CDR3: TGCAGCGTCGAAACGACTGGGGGAACCTACGAGCAGTACTTC.

V usage is TRBV7-8 and J usage is TRBJ1-4; D uncertain. Germline CDR1 is SGHVS and CDR2 is FQNEAQ. With 1 base removed from V and 4 bases from J, the gap between germline ends came to 10 bases. CDR3 length: 15 amino acids. The CDR3, as DNA: TGTGCCAGCAGCTTAGAGCGAACCTTTAATGAAAAACTGTTTTTT. It translates to CASSLERTFNEKLFF.

The gene calls are TRBV6-1 and TRBJ1-5; D unclear. The CDR3 spans 16 residues. The germline CDR1 and CDR2 sequences are MNHNS and SASEGT. V was cut by 0 bases and J by 3 bases, with 12 bases left in between. CDR3 in amino acids: CASSEAYGKFNQPQHF. CDR3 bases: TGTGCCAGCAGTGAAGCTTACGGTAAATTCAATCAGCCCCAGCATTTT.

This clone appeared a few times. The chain employs TRBV2 and TRBJ1-5; D is unresolved. The V end was cut by 6 bases, the J end by 3 bases, with 9 bases between. Looked up from germline, CDR1 is SNHLY and CDR2 is FYNNEI. This CDR3 region has 13 residues. The CDR3 reads CASREQSNQPQHF. Here the CDR3 DNA reads TGTGCCAGCAGAGAGCAATCCAATCAGCCCCAGCATTTT.

This clone occurred many times. The chain couples TRBV18 to TRBJ2-1; D is possibly TRBD1 (6 bases). The V end lost 2 bases, the J end lost 8 bases, and 19 bases lay between the germline ends. The CDR3 consists of 16 residues. Germline V gene data show CDR1 as KGHSH and CDR2 as LQKENI. CDR3: CASSPSLFRGLDEQFF. The CDR3 nucleotides read TGTGCCAGCTCACCATCTTTATTCAGGGGCTTGGATGAGCAGTTCTTC.

Only a few counts were recorded for this clone. The chain employs TRBV7-2 and TRBJ2-1; TRBD1 is a possible D gene (5 bases). This CDR3 comprises 14 residues. The V end lost 1 base, the J end lost 9 bases, and 13 bases lay between the germline ends. The germline gives CDR1 SGHTA, CDR2 FQGNSA. This CDR3 reads CASSLVTRGGEQFF. The DNA for the CDR3 is TGTGCCAGCAGCTTAGTGACAAGGGGCGGTGAGCAGTTCTTC.

In its sample, this clone was seen many times. Additional DNA sequences in this sample encode the identical CDR3. The chain couples TRBV18 to TRBJ1-3; D unresolved. The CDR3 is 12 amino acids. Deletions cut 3 bases from V and 0 bases from J, with 0 bases between. Germline V gives CDR1 KGHSH, CDR2 LQKENI. The CDR3 reads CASSPSGNTIYF. The CDR3 nucleotides are TGTGCCAGCTCACCCTCTGGAAACACCATATATTTT.

This clone was detected a few times. The genes are TRBV5-1 and TRBJ2-7; 8 bases align to TRBD2. Germline CDR1 is SGHRS and CDR2 is YFSETQ. Trimming at V came to 7 bases and at J to 6 bases, leaving 9 bases not matched to a gene. This CDR3 comprises 13 residues. The CDR3 region has the DNA TGCGCCAGCCGGGGACTAGAGCAGGGCGAGCAGTACTTC. It specifies CASRGLEQGEQYF.